The 30 T cell receptor beta chains given below trace back to one sample, sequenced in a study of post-analysis software for immune sequencing data (dated by TCRdb to between 2014 and 2017). Libraries were built with PCR. The run used an Illumina HiSeq 2500. To reduce PCR and sequencing biases, unique molecular identifiers were incorporated into the TCR beta cDNA libraries. The public reads were reprocessed in TCRdb via fastp at Q25 and MiXCR, keeping in-frame beta chains. One record per CDR3 amino acid sequence lists the most common genes and DNA. The sample table records about 820,000 distinct CDR3 sequences; roughly 50% of these occur just once. The top ten clonotypes cover approximately 4.2% of the sample. Their target antigens are unknown. The paper as a whole reports these results and caveats: A handful of TRBV segments, including TRBV5-6, TRBV5-1 and TRBV20-1, were significantly more frequent in patients than controls.

The sequenced sample was blood. The receptors were gathered from a girl between 10 and 17 years old with multiple sclerosis.

The V gene is TRBV6-5, the J gene TRBJ1-5; unclear D gene. The CDR3 is made up of 15 amino acids. The germline CDR1 and CDR2 sequences are MNHEY and SVGAGI. Trimming shortened V by 2 bases and J by 0 bases, and 8 bases separated the two germline ends. The CDR3 nucleotides read TGTGCCAGCAGTTACAAGCCTGATAGCAATCAGCCCCAGCATTTT. Translating gives CASSYKPDSNQPQHF.

The chain links TRBV14 to TRBJ2-4; TRBD2 might be the D (6 bases). Trimming removed 3 bases at V and 3 bases at J, with 12 bases between. The CDR3 has 15 residues. Germline CDR1 is SGHDN and CDR2 is FVKESK. The CDR3 bases are TGTGCCAGCAGCCATTGGGAAGCGGGCAAAAACATTCAGTACTTC. It encodes CASSHWEAGKNIQYF.

In this sample, this clonotype turned up a few times. The CDR3, as DNA: TGCAGTGCTAGAGGGGCGGGAGAGCCCTACGAGCAGTACTTC. Translating gives CSARGAGEPYEQYF. The chain carries TRBV20-1 and TRBJ2-7; 7 nucleotides align to TRBD2. Germline V gene data show CDR1 as DFQATT and CDR2 as SNEGSKA (reference sequence). This CDR3 region has 14 residues. Trimming removed 1 base from V and 2 bases from J; junction bases left unmatched: 5.

This sequence joins TRBV7-2 and TRBJ2-2; D is perhaps TRBD1 (5 bases). V dropped 4 bases and J dropped 8 bases, with 14 bases sitting between them. Germline lookup yields CDR1 SGHTA and CDR2 FQGNSA. The CDR3 runs to 14 residues. The CDR3 DNA reads TGTGCCAGCAGCTCAAATAGGGGAATGGGGGAGCTGTTTTTT. Translating gives CASSSNRGMGELFF.

This chain joins TRBV12-3 or TRBV12-4 and TRBJ1-1; a weak D match, TRBD1 (5 bases). V lost 5 bases and J lost 1, with 11 bases in between. The CDR3 spans 14 residues. CDR3 coding DNA: TGTGCCAGCAGTGCGCGGGGGAAGAACACTGAAGCTTTCTTT. This translates into CASSARGKNTEAFF.

The J gene is TRBJ2-5, the V gene TRBV6-5; 10 nucleotides match TRBD2. In germline, CDR1 is MNHEY, CDR2 SVGAGI. J lost 5 bases, V lost 1 base, and 7 bases had no gene match. The CDR3 is 16 amino acids. CDR3 coding DNA: TGTGCCAGCAGTTACTTGCTAGCGGGGGCTGGGGAGACCCAGTACTTC. Translating gives CASSYLLAGAGETQYF.

J is TRBJ2-7 and V is TRBV27, with 11 positions matching TRBD2. The trim removed 4 bases at V and 3 bases at J, leaving 8 bases unmatched. This CDR3 region has 16 residues. Per the germline V gene, CDR1 is MNHEY and CDR2 is SMNVEV (reference sequence). CDR3 DNA: TGTGCCAGCAGTTCCCTCGGGACTAGCGGCAACTACGAGCAGTACTTC. This sequence encodes CASSSLGTSGNYEQYF.

This clonotype occurred a few times. The chain uses TRBV20-1 and TRBJ2-1, with 10 bases that match TRBD2. CDR1 is DFQATT and CDR2 is SNEGSKA in the germline V gene (reference sequence). The CDR3 is 16 amino acids. Losses at the gene ends were 1 base for V and 7 bases for J; bases not matched to a gene: 10. CDR3 in amino acids: CSARVPAGGRINEQFF. The CDR3 region has the DNA TGCAGTGCTAGAGTTCCAGCGGGAGGGCGGATTAATGAGCAGTTCTTC.

CDR3 sequence: CASSPFSDLAEETQYF. The DNA of the CDR3 is TGCGCCAGCAGCCCCTTTTCGGATCTAGCGGAAGAGACCCAGTACTTC. The chain employs TRBV4-1 and TRBJ2-5, with 7 bases fitting TRBD2. CDR1 and CDR2 (germline): MGHRA, YSYEKL. CDR3 length equals 16 residues. J lost 3 bases, V lost 4 bases, and 11 bases had no gene match.

The chain joins TRBV5-1 to TRBJ2-3; D call uncertain. Germline V lookup: CDR1 SGHRS, CDR2 YFSETQ. The CDR3 is made up of 12 amino acids. Trimming removed 1 base at V and 13 bases at J, with 13 bases between. This chain's CDR3 is CASSLHAGMEYF. CDR3 in DNA: TGCGCCAGCAGCTTGCATGCAGGAATGGAGTATTTT. Filled out from reference TRBV5-1 and TRBJ2-3, the complete variable domain reads KAGVTQTPRYLIKTRGQQVTLSCSPISGHRSVSWYQQTPGQGLQFLFEYFSETQRNKGNFPGRFSGRQFSNSRSEMNVSTLELGDSALYLCASSLHAGMEYFGPGTRLTVL.

This clonotype was counted a few times. The gene calls are TRBV5-1 and TRBJ2-7; D uncertain. This CDR3 has 15 amino acids. Trimming took 3 bases from V and 1 from J, leaving 14 bases between them. Per the germline V gene, CDR1 is SGHRS and CDR2 is YFSETQ. CDR3 residues: CASSSNPGLSYEQYF. The CDR3 bases are TGCGCCAGCAGCTCTAACCCCGGATTGTCCTACGAGCAGTACTTC.

V usage is TRBV19 and J usage is TRBJ2-1, with 8 bases identical to TRBD1. The DNA end favors TRBJ2-7, so the J call may be wrong. The CDR3 is 13 residues long. Germline-derived CDR1 and CDR2 are LNHDA and SQIVND (reference sequence). CDR3 DNA sequence: TGTGCCAGTAGCATCGACAGGGGAGGCGAGCAGTACTTC. Residues: CASSIDRGGEQYF.

A few counts support this clonotype. CDR3 protein: CASSRTGADTQYF. In nucleotides, the CDR3 is TGTGCCAGCAGCCGGACTGGAGCAGATACGCAGTATTTT. The chain employs TRBV5-5 and TRBJ2-3; the D gene is possibly TRBD2 (5 bases). Trimming left V 4 bases short and J 4 bases short, with 10 bases between. Germline CDR1 reads SGHKS; CDR2 reads YYEKEE (reference sequence). This CDR3 has 13 amino acids.

This clonotype was detected only once. This chain connects TRBV5-1 to TRBJ2-5; unclear D gene. Trimming removed 1 base at V and 1 base at J, with 11 bases between. The germline gives CDR1 SGHRS, CDR2 YFSETQ. CDR3 length equals 15 residues. As DNA, the CDR3 is TGCGCCAGCAGCTTGAAGGACGGCCCCCAAGAGACCCAGTACTTC. It translates to CASSLKDGPQETQYF.

There are a few counts of this clonotype. V usage is TRBV29-1 and J usage is TRBJ1-2; 11 bases align to TRBD1. Germline loops: CDR1 SQVTM, CDR2 ANQGSEA. The CDR3 covers 13 residues. Germline trimming cut 7 bases from V and 3 bases from J; bases unmatched to any gene: 4. The CDR3 sequence is CSAGTGGYYGYTF. DNA of the CDR3: TGCAGCGCAGGGACAGGGGGATACTATGGCTACACCTTC.

This chain joins TRBV29-1 and TRBJ2-3; 7 bases map to TRBD1. The CDR3 loop spans 13 amino acids. After removal of 2 bases from V and 4 bases from J, the junction contained 3 bases not matched to a gene. The V gene's germline CDR1 is SQVTM and CDR2 ANQGSEA. Written as DNA, the CDR3 is TGCAGCGTTGAAACAGGGGCACCAGATACGCAGTATTTT. Translating gives CSVETGAPDTQYF.

A few counts support this clonotype. The chain recombines TRBV3-1 with TRBJ2-1; D is perhaps TRBD1 (6 bases). The CDR3 is 17 amino acids. V dropped 3 bases and J dropped 0 bases, with 15 bases sitting between them. Germline lookup yields CDR1 LGHDT and CDR2 YNNKEL (reference sequence). CDR3 sequence: CASSHYGTLSSYNEQFF. The CDR3 nucleotides are TGTGCCAGCAGCCATTACGGGACACTGAGCTCCTACAATGAGCAGTTCTTC.

J is TRBJ2-7 and V is TRBV4-2; D may correspond to TRBD1 or TRBD2 (5 bases each). Germline CDR1 LGHNA, CDR2 YNFKEQ. V gave up 0 bases and J gave up 11 bases, with 14 bases separating them. The CDR3 is 13 amino acids. CDR3 bases: TGTGCCAGCAGCCAAGATGGAGAGGGGAAAAAGTACTTC. Protein sequence: CASSQDGEGKKYF.

This chain joins TRBV12-3 or TRBV12-4 and TRBJ2-7, with TRBD2 identical over 10 bases. With V trimmed by 5 bases and J by 3 bases, 10 bases remained unmatched. CDR3 length equals 16 residues. CDR3 DNA: TGTGCCAGCAGTCCCCCGGCGGCTAGCGGGAGCTACGAGCAGTACTTC. Protein product: CASSPPAASGSYEQYF.

The J gene is TRBJ1-1, the V gene TRBV7-2; TRBD1 agrees at 11 bases. Germline assignment: CDR1 SGHTA and CDR2 FQGNSA. Germline trimming cut 3 bases from V and 5 bases from J; bases unmatched to any gene: 5. This CDR3 spans 15 amino acids. CDR3 nucleotides: TGTGCCAGCAGCTTGGACAGGGGGCCGGGGACTGAAGCTTTCTTT. This translates into CASSLDRGPGTEAFF.

This clonotype was detected only a few times. One end of the junction varies from germline; a read error may be responsible. CDR3: CASSLDRGGEQYF. CDR3 DNA: TGTGCCAGCAGTTTGGACAGGGGGGGCGAGCAGTACTTC. The chain joins TRBV5-1 to TRBJ2-5; 10 bases match TRBD1. The DNA end is more similar to TRBJ2-7, so the J call may be wrong. The CDR3 loop spans 13 amino acids. Looked up from germline, CDR1 is SGHRS and CDR2 is YFSETQ.

This clonotype turned up a few times. This chain connects TRBV7-7 to TRBJ2-1, with TRBD2 identical over 10 bases. J lost 0 bases, V lost 2 bases, and 7 bases had no gene match. The CDR3 loop spans 18 amino acids. Germline CDR1 and CDR2: SSHAT and FNYEAQ (reference sequence). In nucleotides, the CDR3 is TGTGCCAGCAGCTTATCTCCTAGCGGGGGTAGCTCCTACAATGAGCAGTTCTTC. This gives the protein CASSLSPSGGSSYNEQFF.

This chain links TRBV12-3 or TRBV12-4 with TRBJ1-5; the match to TRBD1 covers 8 bases. The CDR3 sequence is 13 residues long. J lost 0 bases, V lost 9 bases, and 1 base had no gene match. The CDR3 nucleotides are TGTGCCAGTGGACAGGGTAGCAATCAGCCCCAGCATTTT. This translates into CASGQGSNQPQHF.

This clonotype was seen more than once but under ten times. The chain couples TRBV29-1 to TRBJ1-4; D may be TRBD1 (6 bases). V was trimmed by 4 bases and J by 0 bases, leaving 12 bases between them. CDR3 length: 15 residues. Germline CDR1 and CDR2: SQVTM and ANQGSEA. The CDR3 protein is CSVAKGGATNEKLFF. The CDR3 DNA sequence: TGCAGCGTTGCCAAGGGGGGAGCAACTAATGAAAAACTGTTTTTT.

The chain recombines TRBV25-1 with TRBJ2-2; the match to TRBD1 covers 10 bases. The ends lost 1 base at V and 3 bases at J; junction bases unmatched: 8. The CDR3 has 18 amino acids. CDR1 is MGHDK, CDR2 SYGVNS, per germline. CDR3 coding DNA: TGTGCCAGCAGTGAATCGGGACAGGGGCCGATTTACACCGGGGAGCTGTTTTTT. Translation gives CASSESGQGPIYTGELFF.

This CDR3 is CAISDRDRGGGEQYF. The CDR3 coding sequence is TGTGCCATCAGTGACCGGGACCGTGGAGGGGGCGAGCAGTACTTC. The chain recombines TRBV10-3 with TRBJ2-7; D may correspond to TRBD1 or TRBD2 (6 bases each). The V end was cut by 3 bases, the J end by 6 bases, with 18 bases between. Per the germline V gene, CDR1 is ENHRY and CDR2 is SYGVKD. The CDR3 contains 15 residues.

This sequence joins TRBV5-1 and TRBJ2-1; TRBD2 matches at 8 bases. The CDR3 has 14 amino acids. Germline V gene sequence: CDR1 SGHRS, CDR2 YFSETQ. Losses at the gene ends were 2 bases for V and 7 bases for J; bases not matched to a gene: 5. The CDR3 region is CASSLLAGSNEQFF. In DNA form, the CDR3 reads TGCGCCAGCAGCTTATTAGCGGGATCTAATGAGCAGTTCTTC.

This clonotype was detected a few times. The chain has TRBV20-1 and TRBJ2-3, with 7 bases lining up with TRBD2. The CDR3 spans 13 residues. Germline V CDR1 and CDR2: DFQATT, SNEGSKA (reference sequence). V lost 3 bases and J lost 5; bases outside the gene matches: 5. The DNA for the CDR3 is TGCAGTGCTAGCAAGGCTAGCGGAGATACGCAGTATTTT. Translated: CSASKASGDTQYF.

The table lists this clonotype with a few counts. V is TRBV6-2 or TRBV6-3 and J is TRBJ2-7; possibly TRBD2 for D (6 bases). The V end was cut by 5 bases, the J end by 4 bases, with 9 bases between. Germline CDR1 MNHEY, CDR2 SVGEGT. This CDR3 contains 12 residues. CDR3 bases: TGTGCCAGCAGTGGGGAGGATTACGAGCAGTACTTC. It codes for CASSGEDYEQYF.

This clonotype was counted a few times. The chain couples TRBV4-2 to TRBJ2-4; no clear D. Germline V gene data show CDR1 as LGHNA and CDR2 as YNFKEQ. Deletions cut 0 bases from V and 1 base from J, with 16 bases between. The CDR3 runs to 18 residues. The CDR3 is CASSQDPIGTGAKNIQYF. The CDR3 DNA is TGTGCCAGCAGCCAAGACCCGATTGGAACTGGGGCCAAAAACATTCAGTACTTC.